This T cell receptor (beta chain) was recovered during a study of T-cell memory formation after mild COVID-19. This clonotype has just a few counts. Trimming took 1 base from V and 10 from J, leaving 16 bases between them. CDR3 length: 15 amino acids. The germline CDR1 and CDR2 sequences are MGHRA and YSYEKL. TCRdb re-analysed the 5' RACE reads in MiXCR, keeping a single row per CDR3 protein. The sample has some 82,000 distinct CDR3 sequences, roughly 13% seen once. The sample was PBMCs or a T cell subset sorted from them (not recorded which). The source of this sequence is a man between 18 and 35 years old who had mild COVID-19 (a few samples of this study predate the infection). Cell type and time point are not known. The chain has TRBV4-1 and TRBJ1-4; a weak D match, TRBD1 (6 bases). CDR3 region: CASSQGGARSGKLFF. CDR3 nucleotide sequence: TGCGCCAGCAGCCAAGGGGGGGCGCGATCAGGAAAACTGTTTTTT.